This T cell receptor (beta chain) was sequenced during a study of PD-1 blockade in classical Hodgkin lymphoma. The V gene's germline CDR1 is MNHEY and CDR2 SMNVEV (reference sequence). Trimming stripped 3 bases from V and 7 bases from J, with 12 bases between. The CDR3 contains 14 residues. No patient escaped relapse after autologous stem cell transplantation, and brentuximab vedotin exposure varied. Repertoires were generated with immunoSEQ multiplex PCR, while TCRdb's copy carries only in-frame clones and drops some. The table shows 14,000 to 15,000 clones, with about 86% occurring only once. This receptor was taken from a human donor with classical Hodgkin lymphoma. The V gene is TRBV27, the J gene TRBJ2-2, with D tentatively TRBD1 (6 bases). Here the sequenced sample was peripheral blood mononuclear cells (PBMCs), taken before the second cycle of nivolumab. The CDR3 DNA reads as TGTGCCAGCAGTTTCAGGGGCGGAGACGGGGAGCTGTTTTTT. Translating it yields CASSFRGGDGELFF.